Below, 24 T cell receptor beta chains from the same sample are listed, as sequenced in a study of blood T cell repertoires in COVID-19. TCRdb keeps only in-frame clones here, not all; method: immunoSEQ multiplex PCR. The repertoire holds 350,000 or so clones, with approximately 89% as singletons. What was sequenced was peripheral blood. These receptors were collected from a woman aged 60-75 years with COVID-19, enrolled during active disease.

This clone was observed a single time. The chain combines TRBV5-1 with TRBJ1-2, with 7 bases that match TRBD1. Looked up from germline, CDR1 is SGHRS and CDR2 is YFSETQ. The CDR3 totals 13 residues. V lost 1 base to trimming and J lost 7 bases; unmatched junction nucleotides: 4. CDR3 residues: CASSLPGTVGYTF. CDR3 DNA sequence: TGCGCCAGCAGCTTGCCCGGGACAGTTGGCTACACCTTC.

This chain connects TRBV10-3 to TRBJ2-1, with 8 positions matching TRBD2. Germline loops: CDR1 ENHRY, CDR2 SYGVKD. The CDR3 totals 14 residues. Trimming at V came to 11 bases and at J to 2 bases, leaving 8 bases not matched to a gene. In DNA, the CDR3 is TGTGCCTCCCGAGGCGGGGGGACCTACAATGAGCAGTTCTTC. Translation gives CASRGGGTYNEQFF.

This clone was picked up a small number of times. V is TRBV5-1 and J is TRBJ1-1; D unclear. V lost 4 bases and J 3 bases, leaving 10 bases between the germline ends. Germline lookup yields CDR1 SGHRS and CDR2 YFSETQ. CDR3 size: 13 residues. CDR3 loop: CASSAVRDTEAFF. CDR3 sequence (DNA): TGCGCCAGCAGCGCGGTCCGGGACACTGAAGCTTTCTTT.

The chain carries TRBV9 and TRBJ2-3; 13 bases align to TRBD2. V was pared by 4 bases and J by 6 bases, with 8 bases of the junction left unmatched. This CDR3 has 16 amino acids. From germline, CDR1 is SGDLS and CDR2 YYNGEE. The CDR3 here is CASSFRTSGGQDTQYF. The CDR3 nucleotides read TGTGCCAGCAGCTTCCGGACTAGCGGGGGCCAGGATACGCAGTATTTT.

The rearrangement joins TRBV11-3 to TRBJ1-2, with D perhaps TRBD1 (5 bases). V was clipped by 1 base and J by 7 bases, with 10 bases between them. CDR3 length equals 13 residues. Germline-derived CDR1 and CDR2 are SGHNT and YENEEA. As DNA, the CDR3 is TGTGCCAGCAGCTTAGTAGGGAGGGGTGGCTACACCTTC. Residues: CASSLVGRGGYTF.

V usage is TRBV29-1 and J usage is TRBJ1-1; D remains ambiguous. Germline-derived CDR1 and CDR2 are SQVTM and ANQGSEA. Trimming cost V 5 bases and J 1 base, with 8 bases left between them. There are 12 residues in the CDR3. This CDR3 is CSVKTGNTEAFF. The CDR3 nucleotides are TGCAGCGTTAAGACGGGGAACACTGAAGCTTTCTTT.

The gene calls are TRBV6-6 and TRBJ1-4, with 8 bases fitting TRBD1. The germline V gene encodes CDR1 MNHNY and CDR2 SVGAGI (reference sequence). This CDR3 region has 16 residues. V was pared by 2 bases and J by 2 bases, with 4 bases of the junction left unmatched. CDR3 residues: CASSYDRQGTNEKLFF. CDR3 DNA: TGTGCCAGCAGTTACGACAGACAGGGGACTAATGAAAAACTGTTTTTT.

This clone was seen once. V and J are TRBV7-8 and TRBJ2-1; 7 bases are shared with TRBD2. V lost 4 bases to trimming and J lost 3 bases; unmatched junction nucleotides: 12. From germline, CDR1 is SGHVS and CDR2 FQNEAQ. This CDR3 comprises 17 residues. As DNA, the CDR3 is TGTGCCAGCAGCTCCCGACTAGCAGATACCCTCTACAATGAGCAGTTCTTC. It is translated as CASSSRLADTLYNEQFF. The entire variable domain, with the rest obtained from reference TRBV7-8 and TRBJ2-1, is as follows: GAGVSQSPRYKVAKRGQDVALRCDPISGHVSLFWYQQALGQGPEFLTYFQNEAQLDKSGLPSDRFFAERPEGSVSTLKIQRTQQEDSAVYLCASSSRLADTLYNEQFFGPGTRLTVL.

J is TRBJ2-4 and V is TRBV4-1, with D possibly matching TRBD2 (6 bases). CDR1 MGHRA and CDR2 YSYEKL come from the germline V gene. Trimming took off 1 base at V and 9 bases at J, with 16 bases between the two ends. There are 15 residues in the CDR3. The CDR3 DNA follows: TGCGCCAGCAGCCAAGGAACTTGGGGGGAAATCATTCAGTACTTC. Translating gives CASSQGTWGEIIQYF.

J is TRBJ1-2 and V is TRBV19; the match to TRBD1 covers 12 bases. Germline loops: CDR1 LNHDA, CDR2 SQIVND (reference sequence). Trimming took 6 bases from V and 7 from J; bases not matched to a gene: 12. The CDR3 loop spans 16 amino acids. The CDR3 loop reads CASSPGQGARFGGYTF. The CDR3 nucleotides read TGTGCCAGTAGCCCGGGACAGGGGGCAAGATTCGGTGGCTACACCTTC.

The chain is built from TRBV3-1 (or the pseudogene TRBV3-2) and TRBJ2-7, with D possibly matching TRBD1 (5 bases). CDR1 is LGHDT, CDR2 YNNKEL, per germline (reference sequence). Trimming left V 1 base short and J 7 bases short, with 17 bases between. This CDR3 region has 15 residues. CDR3 region: CASSQVSGLLREQYF. CDR3 sequence (DNA): TGTGCCAGCAGCCAAGTGTCAGGGTTACTCAGAGAGCAGTACTTC.

The genes are TRBV13 and TRBJ2-2; D gene unclear. The CDR3 totals 11 residues. From germline, CDR1 is PRHDT and CDR2 FYEKMQ (reference sequence). V was cut by 5 bases and J by 7 bases, with 5 bases left in between. The chain's CDR3 is CASSHSGELFF. DNA of the CDR3: TGTGCCAGCAGCCATAGCGGGGAGCTGTTTTTT.

In nucleotides, the CDR3 is TGTGCCAGCAGCCTTACTTGGACAGGAGAGTACGAGCAGTACTTC. It yields the protein CASSLTWTGEYEQYF. J is TRBJ2-7 and V is TRBV3-1 (or the pseudogene TRBV3-2); 7 nucleotides match TRBD1. Germline CDR1 and CDR2: LGHDT and YNNKEL (reference sequence). CDR3 size: 15 residues. V shed 4 bases, J shed 4 bases, and the junction held 10 bases outside the gene matches.

V usage is TRBV24-1 and J usage is TRBJ2-5; the D gene is possibly TRBD1 (6 bases). Per germline, CDR1 KGHDR and CDR2 SFDVKD. The CDR3 sequence is 15 residues long. With 3 bases removed from V and 5 bases from J, the gap between germline ends came to 15 bases. The CDR3 reads CATSDTSSGVETQYF. CDR3 coding DNA: TGTGCCACCAGTGATACCTCGTCAGGGGTGGAGACCCAGTACTTC.

The genes are TRBV5-1 and TRBJ2-5, with 10 bases identical to TRBD1. V was pared by 5 bases and J by 4 bases, with 17 bases of the junction left unmatched. Per germline, CDR1 SGHRS and CDR2 YFSETQ. The CDR3 length is 18 residues. CDR3 sequence reads: CASSLATGTGAYGETQYF. The DNA for the CDR3 is TGCGCCAGCAGTTTAGCCACCGGGACAGGGGCCTACGGAGAGACCCAGTACTTC.

V usage is TRBV16 and J usage is TRBJ1-5; 7 bases fit TRBD1. With V trimmed by 2 bases and J by 5 bases, 3 bases remained unmatched. Germline V gives CDR1 KGHSY, CDR2 FQNENV. The CDR3 has 14 amino acids. The CDR3 DNA reads as TGTGCCAGCAGCCAAGACGACAGGGATCAGCCCCAGCATTTT. It is translated as CASSQDDRDQPQHF.

This chain links TRBV3-1 (or the pseudogene TRBV3-2) with TRBJ2-6, with 8 bases matching TRBD1. CDR1 and CDR2 (germline): LGHDT, YNNKEL (reference sequence). The ends lost 4 bases at V and 12 bases at J; junction bases unmatched: 11. The CDR3 spans 15 residues. The CDR3 is CASSRDPGTGLVLTF. The CDR3 region has the DNA TGTGCCAGCAGCCGAGATCCCGGGACAGGTCTCGTCCTGACTTTC.

V usage is TRBV28 and J usage is TRBJ1-2, with D uncertain. V was cut by 4 bases and J by 8 bases, with 17 bases left in between. Germline V gene sequence: CDR1 MDHEN, CDR2 SYDVKM. The CDR3 runs 14 residues. The DNA of the CDR3 is TGTGCCAGCAGTTCGAACCCAGGAAGTACGGGCTACACCTTC. Translation gives CASSSNPGSTGYTF.

The chain's CDR3 is CASSAQGISTDTQYF. CDR3 nucleotide sequence: TGTGCCAGCAGCGCTCAGGGGATAAGCACAGATACGCAGTATTTT. The chain carries TRBV7-3 and TRBJ2-3; weak D call: TRBD1 (6 bases). The V and J ends lost 5 bases and 0 bases respectively, with 12 bases between them. Germline V gives CDR1 SGHTA, CDR2 FQGTGA. The CDR3 runs 15 residues.

This chain uses TRBV3-1 (or the pseudogene TRBV3-2) with TRBJ1-2, with a possible D match to TRBD1 (6 bases). The V end lost 6 bases, the J end lost 5 bases, and 19 bases lay between the germline ends. CDR3 size: 15 residues. Germline V gene lookup returns CDR1 LGHDT and CDR2 YNNKEL (reference sequence). CDR3 residues: CASRVSGAGEYGYTF. The CDR3 bases are TGTGCCAGCAGGGTAAGCGGAGCAGGGGAGTATGGCTACACCTTC.

The rearrangement joins TRBV7-2 to TRBJ2-1; 10 bases line up with TRBD2. Germline CDR1 is SGHTA and CDR2 is FQGNSA. The CDR3 is made up of 19 amino acids. V trimming: 2 bases; J trimming: 0 bases; junction bases outside the gene matches: 10. In nucleotides, the CDR3 is TGTGCCAGCAGCTTACGGTTGGCTAGCGGGGGCAGCTCCTACAATGAGCAGTTCTTC. Translated, it gives CASSLRLASGGSSYNEQFF.

This rearrangement joins TRBV14 to TRBJ1-2; D is unresolved. V was trimmed by 0 bases and J by 12 bases, leaving 23 bases between them. The V gene's germline CDR1 is SGHDN and CDR2 FVKESK. The CDR3 loop spans 16 amino acids. The CDR3 DNA reads TGTGCCAGCAGCCAAGAAGCGATGGATTACTACGCCAAGGACACCTTC. It translates to CASSQEAMDYYAKDTF.

The J gene is TRBJ1-1, the V gene TRBV6-1; tentatively, D is TRBD1 (5 bases). CDR1 is MNHNS, CDR2 SASEGT, per germline. V shed 9 bases and J shed 1 base, with 18 bases lying between them. This CDR3 spans 15 amino acids. The CDR3 loop is CASRRERGRNTEAFF. The DNA of the CDR3 is TGTGCCAGTAGACGGGAGAGGGGCCGGAACACTGAAGCTTTCTTT.

The count of this clone is one. This sequence joins TRBV12-3 or TRBV12-4 and TRBJ2-7; TRBD2 agrees at 9 bases. The V and J ends lost 5 bases and 6 bases, in that order; junction bases with no gene match: 5. CDR3 length equals 13 residues. In nucleotides, the CDR3 is TGTGCCAGCAGTCGTAGCGGGGGCTTCGAGCAGTACTTC. Its protein is CASSRSGGFEQYF.